The entry below gives a single T cell receptor (beta chain) sequence along with its context. Its binding antigen is unknown. Per-base quality was not reported, and no clone a single base away is much larger than it. The immunoSEQ Assay, a bias-controlled multiplex PCR, was used to amplify TCRbeta CDR3 regions from genomic DNA. The original pipeline was this. The number of nucleated cells in each sample was estimated by amplification of reference gene primers within the assay. To quantify the absolute abundance of each unique TCRbeta CDR3 rearrangement, sequence reads were collapsed and filtered. For each sample, productive Simpson clonality was calculated by taking the square root of Simpson's diversity index across productive rearrangements. TCRdb stores this immuneACCESS table with in-frame sequences only. Part of the clones is absent; in the studies checked, under half of the shortfall reflects unresolved V genes, and no reason is known for the rest. The V and J calls and clone size were taken over from that table, and D and trimming were inferred from the DNA. The sample yields around 200,000 clones; around nine tenths were counted once. The top ten clonotypes cover about 2.5% of the sample.

This sample is part of a study of blood T cell repertoires in COVID-19 (dated by TCRdb to about 2020). Context from the whole study: The collaborator samples originated in the United States, Italy and Spain and spanned the acute and convalescent phases of COVID-19. Sample metadata almost always included a de-identified subject ID, COVID-19 status, age in years and sex. The repertoires were released in a freely available public database meant as a resource for research on the immune response to SARS-CoV-2. The dataset comprised deeply sampled blood TCRbeta repertoires from subjects exposed to, actively infected with, or recovered from COVID-19. Where available, HLA class I and class II types were taken from metadata supplied by the sample provider and were not determined by assay-based typing. The prospective study material was composed of cDNA or gDNA derived from T cells, B-cell-depleted T cells, or PBMCs. The samples were drawn from two sources: the first 160 participants of the ongoing ImmuneRACE study, and some 1,300 subjects contributed by 6 global collaborators. The study at large found these results: Clinical and demographic metadata were provided uncurated, with the amount varying by source and participant.

Whole blood was collected in K2EDTA tubes by collaborating institutions according to the institutions' own protocols. For TCRbeta analysis, collaborators shipped samples as frozen whole blood, isolated PBMCs, or DNA extracted from either of those sample types. Germline trimming amounts to 3 bases on V and 8 bases on J, with 6 as the count of junction bases outside the gene matches. The CDR3, from cysteine to phenylalanine, totals 12 residues. Of the read, only the CDR3 DNA is kept; its 36 bases are in frame from base 1. As encoded in the germline V gene, CDR1 is SQVTM while CDR2 is ANQGSEA. The sequence was collected from a man between 35 and 55 years old with active or convalescent COVID-19. The sequence joins TRBV29-1 to TRBJ1-1, and TRBD1 matches 7 of the central bases. What was sequenced was peripheral blood. In nucleotides, the sequence is TGCAGCGTTGAGCGACAGGGAAAGGAAGCTTTCTTT. The translation is CSVERQGKEAFF.